This TCR beta chain was documented in a study of T cell changes during pregnancy in multiple sclerosis (dated by TCRdb to between 2019 and 2020). Background for the entire study: Changes in the T cell repertoire over the course of pregnancy were examined in this study in women with multiple sclerosis.

Libraries were made using the immunoSEQ multiplex PCR assay. TCRdb carries this immuneACCESS record with in-frame sequences only. Its versions omit some clonotypes, under half of them owing to an unresolved V gene in the studies checked, with the rest unexplained. The sample table contains approximately 90,000 clones; only one count was recorded for approximately 92% of them. Of the sample, approximately 2% falls within the top ten clones. Concerning this clone itself: This receptor's antigen is unknown. Base qualities are not at hand, and no much larger clone is one base apart.

Unmatched junction bases come to 15, with V trimmed by 7 bases and J by 7 bases. Including cysteine and phenylalanine, the CDR3 has 14 amino acids. Just the 42-base CDR3 DNA is kept, in frame starting at base 1. CDR1 and CDR2, per the germline V gene, are SQVTM and ANQGSEA. The rearranged segments are TRBV29-1 and TRBJ1-2; TRBD1 agrees with 7 junctional bases. The TCR originated in a female donor with multiple sclerosis, enrolled in a pregnancy study. Material: peripheral blood, obtained after pregnancy. The DNA sequence reads TGCAGCGCCGCTAAGGGACAGATCAGGGCTGGCTACACCTTC. This is translated as CSAAKGQIRAGYTF.